This T cell receptor beta chain was sequenced in a study of T cells in localized non-small cell lung cancer. The repertoire was sequenced with immunoSEQ multiplex PCR; TCRdb's copy has only in-frame clones and lacks some. Of 15,000 to 20,000 clones listed, roughly four fifths were seen once; the top ten hold less than 40%. Per germline, CDR1 MNHEY and CDR2 SMNVEV (reference sequence). Trimming left V 6 bases short and J 0 bases short, with 24 bases between. CDR3 length: 18 residues. The specimen was peripheral blood, collected before any cancer treatment. This sequence was found in a male donor at least 60 years old with stage I lung adenocarcinoma. The V call is TRBV27, the J call TRBJ2-7, with a weak D call TRBD2 (6 bases). In DNA, the CDR3 is TGTGCCAGCAGAACTCTTCTCCTTACGGGGGAAAGCTCCTACGAGCAGTACTTC. This codes for CASRTLLLTGESSYEQYF.